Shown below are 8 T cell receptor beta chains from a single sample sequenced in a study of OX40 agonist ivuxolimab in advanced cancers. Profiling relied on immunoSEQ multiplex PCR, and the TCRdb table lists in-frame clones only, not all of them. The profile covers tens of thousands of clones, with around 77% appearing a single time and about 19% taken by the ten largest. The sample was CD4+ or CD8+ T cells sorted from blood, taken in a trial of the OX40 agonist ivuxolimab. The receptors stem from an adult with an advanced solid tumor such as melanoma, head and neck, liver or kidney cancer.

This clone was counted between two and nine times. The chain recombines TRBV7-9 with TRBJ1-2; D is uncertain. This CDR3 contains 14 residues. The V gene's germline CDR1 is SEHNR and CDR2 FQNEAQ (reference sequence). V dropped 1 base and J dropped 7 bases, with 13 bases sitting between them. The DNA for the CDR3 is TGTGCCAGCAGCTTAGGGGGTGCCGAGGGTGGCTACACCTTC. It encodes CASSLGGAEGGYTF.

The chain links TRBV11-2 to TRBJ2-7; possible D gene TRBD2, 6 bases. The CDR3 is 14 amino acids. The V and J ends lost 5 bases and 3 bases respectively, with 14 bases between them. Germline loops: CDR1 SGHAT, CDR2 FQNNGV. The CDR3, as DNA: TGTGCCAGCAGCCGAACCGGGACTGTCTACGAGCAGTACTTC. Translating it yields CASSRTGTVYEQYF.

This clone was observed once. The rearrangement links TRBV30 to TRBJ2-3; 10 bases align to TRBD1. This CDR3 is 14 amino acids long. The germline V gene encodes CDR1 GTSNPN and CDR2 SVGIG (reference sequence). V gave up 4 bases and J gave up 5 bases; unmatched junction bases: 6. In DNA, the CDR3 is TGTGCCTGGACCCGACAGGGGGCAAGAGATACGCAGTATTTT. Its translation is CAWTRQGARDTQYF.

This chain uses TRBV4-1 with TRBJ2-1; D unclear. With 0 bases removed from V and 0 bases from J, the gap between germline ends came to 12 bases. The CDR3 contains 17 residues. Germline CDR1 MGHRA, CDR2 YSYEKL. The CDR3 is CASSQDSGRPSYNEQFF. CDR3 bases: TGCGCCAGCAGCCAAGATAGTGGCCGGCCCTCCTACAATGAGCAGTTCTTC.

The CDR3 loop is CASSLDSNQPQHF. The CDR3 nucleotides read TGTGCCAGCAGTTTGGATAGCAATCAGCCCCAGCATTTT. V is TRBV28 and J is TRBJ1-5, with D unclear. The CDR3 sequence is 13 residues long. Germline CDR1 is MDHEN and CDR2 is SYDVKM. V lost 3 bases to trimming and J lost 0 bases, with 3 bases between them.

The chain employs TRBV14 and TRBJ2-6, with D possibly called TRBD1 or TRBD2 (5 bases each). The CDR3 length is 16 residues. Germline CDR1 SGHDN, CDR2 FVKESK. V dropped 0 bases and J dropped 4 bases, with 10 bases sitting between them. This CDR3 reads CASSQEWDLGANVLTF. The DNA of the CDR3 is TGTGCCAGCAGCCAAGAATGGGACCTAGGGGCCAACGTCCTGACTTTC.

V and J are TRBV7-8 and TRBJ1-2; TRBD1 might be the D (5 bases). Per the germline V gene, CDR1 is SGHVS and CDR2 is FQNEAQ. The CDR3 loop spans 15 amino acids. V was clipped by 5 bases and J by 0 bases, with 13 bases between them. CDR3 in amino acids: CASSEGLTANYGYTF. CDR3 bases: TGTGCCAGCAGCGAAGGACTGACAGCTAACTATGGCTACACCTTC.

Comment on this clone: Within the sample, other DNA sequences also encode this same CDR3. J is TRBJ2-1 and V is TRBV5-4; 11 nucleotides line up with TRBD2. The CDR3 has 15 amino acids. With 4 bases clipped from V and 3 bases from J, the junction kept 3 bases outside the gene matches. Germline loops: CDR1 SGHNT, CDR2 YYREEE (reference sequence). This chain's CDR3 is CASSPGTSGYNEQFF. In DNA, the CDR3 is TGTGCCAGCAGCCCCGGGACTAGCGGCTACAATGAGCAGTTCTTC.